This T cell receptor beta chain was identified in a study of blood T cell repertoires in COVID-19. Looking at the study overall: COVID-19 samples from acute and convalescent phases originated in the United States, Italy and Spain. The analysed material was cDNA or gDNA that came from T cells, B-cell-depleted T cells, or PBMCs.

Per the authors' pipeline: For nucleated cells, counts were estimated from reference gene primer amplification. The method was immunoSEQ multiplex PCR; TCRdb's version includes in-frame clones alone and lacks a portion of them. The V and J calls and clone size were taken over from that table, and D and trimming were inferred from the DNA. The table has some 200,000 clones, around nine tenths seen once. The sample comprised peripheral blood. This TCR came from a man aged 18 to 29 with active or convalescent COVID-19.

CDR3 residues: CATSENGEKLFF. The CDR3 DNA follows: TGTGCCACCAGTGAGAACGGTGAAAAACTGTTTTTT. The chain couples TRBV24-1 to TRBJ1-4; no clear D gene. Trimming left V 4 bases short and J 7 bases short, with 6 bases between. This CDR3 contains 12 residues. Germline values: CDR1 KGHDR, CDR2 SFDVKD.